This T cell receptor beta chain was observed in a study of shared clonotypes between healthy human individuals. Study context: CD4 naive and memory got three plates each, CD8 naive two, CD8 memory one. General study points: Genetic and exposure-history diversity was limited by the small donor number. Generation probabilities were higher for clonotypes shared across all four sorted-subset donors than for unshared ones.

Naive CD8 isolation took CD45RO-negative cells positively selected for CCR7 and excluded terminally differentiated effector memory CD45RA+ cells. Produced via immunoSEQ multiplex PCR; TCRdb's table is partial and in-frame only. The sample holds around 1.9 million clones; just over 90% are singletons and the top ten take 1.7%. Comments on this clone: Antigen specificity is unknown.

The origin of this receptor is a man aged 18 to 29 in good health. Some clones in this sample may be carry-over from other donors' samples. Sequencing was done on a sample of naive CD8+ T cells from PBMCs.

CDR3 amino acids: CASSEPGATDTQYF. CDR3 nucleotide sequence: TGTGCCAGCAGTGAACCGGGAGCCACAGATACGCAGTATTTT. The chain couples TRBV2 to TRBJ2-3, with D possibly matching TRBD2 (6 bases). Germline CDR1 reads SNHLY; CDR2 reads FYNNEI. This CDR3 spans 14 amino acids. With 2 bases removed from V and 2 bases from J, the gap between germline ends came to 8 bases.